This T cell receptor beta chain emerged from a study of blood T cell repertoires in COVID-19. Overall study context: The United States, Italy and Spain provided the acute and convalescent COVID-19 samples.

Under the authors' procedure: By means of reference gene primer amplification, nucleated cell counts were estimated. The data were produced by immunoSEQ multiplex PCR, yet TCRdb's version contains in-frame clones alone and is incomplete. V, J and clone size are taken as reported in that table, and D and trimming were inferred from the DNA itself. The sample has about 480,000 clones, roughly 90% seen once. Categorization into cohorts depended on clinical history that participants reported. Recovered status applied to Cohort 3 donors who had two consecutive negative PCRs. It also applied to those with clearance or with symptom resolution. Germline lookup yields CDR1 LNHDA and CDR2 SQIVND (reference sequence). The CDR3 has 15 residues. J gave up 0 bases and V 3 bases, and 4 bases lay outside the gene matches.

Sequencing was carried out using PBMCs or T cells enriched from blood (not recorded which). The receptor was derived from a woman between 40 and 50 years old who had recovered from COVID-19. The V and J genes are TRBV19 and TRBJ2-7; 8 nucleotides line up with TRBD1. CDR3 nucleotides: TGTGCCAGTAGTATTGGCCAGGGGGCCTCCTACGAGCAGTACTTC. Translated: CASSIGQGASYEQYF.